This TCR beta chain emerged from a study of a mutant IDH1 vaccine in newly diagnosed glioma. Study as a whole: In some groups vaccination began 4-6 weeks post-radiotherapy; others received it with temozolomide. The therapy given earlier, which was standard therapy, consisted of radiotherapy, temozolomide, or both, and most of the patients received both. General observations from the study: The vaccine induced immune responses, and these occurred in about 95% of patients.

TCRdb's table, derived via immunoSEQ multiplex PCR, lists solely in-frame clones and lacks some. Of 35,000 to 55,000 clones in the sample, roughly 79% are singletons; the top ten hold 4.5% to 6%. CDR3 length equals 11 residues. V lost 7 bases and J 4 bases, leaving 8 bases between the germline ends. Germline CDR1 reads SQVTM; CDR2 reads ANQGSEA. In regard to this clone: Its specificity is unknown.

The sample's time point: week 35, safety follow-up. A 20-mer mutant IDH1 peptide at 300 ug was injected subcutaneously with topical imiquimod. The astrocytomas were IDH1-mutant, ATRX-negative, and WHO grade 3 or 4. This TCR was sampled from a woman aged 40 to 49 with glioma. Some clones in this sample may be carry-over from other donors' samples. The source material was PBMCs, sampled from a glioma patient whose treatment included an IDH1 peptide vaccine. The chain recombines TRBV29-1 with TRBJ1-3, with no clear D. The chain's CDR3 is CSAPFGNTIYF. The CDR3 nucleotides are TGCAGCGCACCCTTCGGAAACACCATATATTTT.